A selection of T cell receptor beta chains follows, all from one sample in a study of beta chain features in type 1 diabetes. Some clones are missing from TCRdb's copy, which holds only in-frame ones; the method was immunoSEQ multiplex PCR. The data contain 200,000 to 250,000 clones, 25% to 30% of them singletons. Sequencing was carried out using central memory CD4+ T cells from blood. These receptors all stem from a man aged 30-40 years in good health. Each CDR3 is given with its conserved first and last residue. A D gene is named only where the DNA matches it firmly. The size of a clone is reported for some rows only, either as once, few or many, or as a class for expanded clones.

d_call,j_call,clone_size,v_call,cdr3_nt,cdr3_aa
TRBD2,TRBJ2-1,.,TRBV7-8,TGTGCCAGCAGCTTATTAGCGGGAGAAGCGATTCTTGAGCAGTTCTTC,CASSLLAGEAILEQFF
.,TRBJ2-7,many,TRBV7-2,TGTGCCAGCAGCTCGGCCGCCTTTGGCGAGCAGTACTTC,CASSSAAFGEQYF
.,TRBJ1-1,.,TRBV11-2,TGTGCCAGCAGCCTTGGGACGCGAACTGAAGCTTTCTTT,CASSLGTRTEAFF
TRBD2,TRBJ2-1,.,TRBV28,TGTGCCACCCGCGGGAGGGTAGCCTACAATGAGCAGTTCTTC,CATRGRVAYNEQFF
.,TRBJ2-5,once,TRBV5-1,TGCGCCAGCAGCCCGGGACACCGGGAAGAGACCCAGTACTTC,CASSPGHREETQYF
TRBD1,TRBJ2-7,few,TRBV29-1,TGCAGCGTGGGGACAGGGGCCAACGAGCAGTACTTC,CSVGTGANEQYF
TRBD2,TRBJ2-1,once,TRBV29-1,TGCAGCGCTCCAAGGGCGCGGGAGACGAATGAGCAGTTCTTC,CSAPRARETNEQFF
.,TRBJ1-5,.,TRBV27,TGTGCCAGCAGTTTAAGTCAGCCCCAGCATTTT,CASSLSQPQHF
.,TRBJ1-5,few,TRBV2,TGTGCCAGCAGTGGTTCGAGGGGGTCGGATCAGCCCCAGCATTTT,CASSGSRGSDQPQHF
.,TRBJ2-7,few,TRBV29-1,TGCAGCGTTGAAGTGAACGCCTACGAGCAGTACTTC,CSVEVNAYEQYF
.,TRBJ2-1,.,TRBV19,TGTGCCAGTAGTCCCAGCCAACCGCGAAACAATGAGCAGTTCTTC,CASSPSQPRNNEQFF
.,TRBJ2-1,few,TRBV18,TGTGCCAGCTCACCACAACAGGGATACAATGAGCAGTTCTTC,CASSPQQGYNEQFF
TRBD2,TRBJ2-1,few,TRBV19,TGTGCCAGTAGGACCGGGGGGGAGAGCTCCTACAATGAGCAGTTCTTC,CASRTGGESSYNEQFF
TRBD1,TRBJ1-1,few,TRBV7-2,TGTGCCAGCAGCTCGACAGGGGAACAGCCCCTTGAAGCTTTCTTT,CASSSTGEQPLEAFF
TRBD1,TRBJ2-3,.,TRBV6-1,TGTGCCAGCGGGCAGGGGGCGCCGGATACGCAGTATTTT,CASGQGAPDTQYF
.,TRBJ2-3,few,TRBV6-5,TGTGCCAGCAAGACCGGGACAGATACGCAGTATTTT,CASKTGTDTQYF
.,TRBJ1-4,.,TRBV27,TGTGCCAGCAGTTTAGGCCGGTGGCAACTGTTTTTT,CASSLGRWQLFF
TRBD1,TRBJ2-7,few,TRBV7-2,TGTGCCAGCAGCCCCGACAGGGGGATCACCTACGAGCAGTACTTC,CASSPDRGITYEQYF
.,TRBJ2-3,.,TRBV7-9,TGTGCCAGCAGCTTACCTTACTGGGAACCAGATACGCAGTATTTT,CASSLPYWEPDTQYF
.,TRBJ2-1,.,TRBV7-8,TGTGCCAGCAGCTTAGGCAGGGCCAATGAGCAGTTCTTC,CASSLGRANEQFF
TRBD2,TRBJ2-3,.,TRBV29-1,TGCAGCGTGGGGACTAGCGGGAATTCAGATACGCAGTATTTT,CSVGTSGNSDTQYF
.,TRBJ2-5,.,TRBV7-9,TGTGCCAGCAGCCGGGACTCCCGGGAGACCCAGTACTTC,CASSRDSRETQYF
TRBD2,TRBJ2-2,.,TRBV7-2,TGTGCCAGCAGCTCCAGCAGTGGACTAGCGGGGACCGGGGAGCTGTTTTTT,CASSSSSGLAGTGELFF
.,TRBJ2-7,few,TRBV29-1,TGCAGCGTTGGCCAGGGTACCAACGAGCAGTACTTC,CSVGQGTNEQYF
TRBD2,TRBJ2-7,.,TRBV28,TGTGCCAGTCATGGGACTAGCGGGGGACCCTACGAGCAGTACTTC,CASHGTSGGPYEQYF
.,TRBJ2-7,few,TRBV13,TGTGCCAGCAGTCAAGGACGGAGCGAGCAGTACTTC,CASSQGRSEQYF
.,TRBJ1-6,.,TRBV7-2,TGTGCCAGCAGCTCCTCGACGGAGGGAGGTTCACCCCTCCACTTT,CASSSSTEGGSPLHF
TRBD1,TRBJ2-7,.,TRBV28,TGTGCCAGCAGCCGCGGCGGACAGGTTAACTACGAGCAGTACTTC,CASSRGGQVNYEQYF